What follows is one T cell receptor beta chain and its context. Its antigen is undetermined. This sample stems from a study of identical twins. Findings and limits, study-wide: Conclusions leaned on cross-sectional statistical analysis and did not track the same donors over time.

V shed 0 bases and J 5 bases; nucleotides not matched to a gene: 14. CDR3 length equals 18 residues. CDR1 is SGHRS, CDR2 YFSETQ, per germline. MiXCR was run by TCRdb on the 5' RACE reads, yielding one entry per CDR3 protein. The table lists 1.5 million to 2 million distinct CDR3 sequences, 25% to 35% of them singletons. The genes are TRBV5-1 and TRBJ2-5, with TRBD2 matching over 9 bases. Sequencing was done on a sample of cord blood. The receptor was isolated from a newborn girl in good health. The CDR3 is CASSLALSSGSFQETQYF. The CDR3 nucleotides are TGCGCCAGCAGCTTGGCATTGAGTAGCGGGAGTTTTCAGGAGACCCAGTACTTC.